Presented here are 3 T cell receptor beta chains from one specimen sequenced in a study of T-cell reconstitution after alpha-beta-depleted transplantation in children (dated by TCRdb to 2016 to 2017). The method behind the library was PCR. The instrument given in TCRdb is Illumina HiSeq 2500. Molecular barcoding was employed in the preparation of TCR libraries, with unique molecular identifiers being used to normalize TCRbeta repertoire quantification. The public reads were reanalyzed by TCRdb: fastp trimming at Q25, MiXCR alignment, in-frame beta chains only. CDR3 protein sequences are deduplicated, and each keeps its most common genes and DNA. The sample includes some 550,000 distinct CDR3 sequences, with around 19% observed a single time. The ten largest account for over 3% of the sample. The sequencing used PBMCs from the stem cell graft donor, collected from the stem cell graft. The receptors shown here come from a human donor who donated a stem cell graft to a child with acute lymphoblastic leukemia.

This clonotype was recorded a few times. The V gene is TRBV6-2 or TRBV6-3, the J gene TRBJ2-7, with D possibly being TRBD2 (6 bases). Trimming pared 10 bases from V and 2 bases from J, leaving 15 bases between. CDR1 and CDR2 (germline): MNHEY, SVGEGT. There are 13 residues in the CDR3. DNA of the CDR3: TGTGCCACCGATCCCGGGGAGGCCTACGAGCAGTACTTC. This codes for CATDPGEAYEQYF.

The J gene is TRBJ2-7, the V gene TRBV7-9; D is unresolved. The CDR3 is 13 amino acids. Germline loops: CDR1 SEHNR, CDR2 FQNEAQ (reference sequence). V was trimmed by 1 base and J by 7 bases, leaving 11 bases between them. In DNA form, the CDR3 reads TGTGCCAGCAGCTTAGTGACGGGTAATGAGCAGTACTTC. Translating gives CASSLVTGNEQYF.

The CDR3 is CATSRGRMNTEAFF. Here the CDR3 DNA reads TGTGCCACCAGCAGAGGCAGAATGAACACTGAAGCTTTCTTT. The rearrangement links TRBV15 to TRBJ1-1, with D unresolved. The germline V gene has CDR1 LNHNV and CDR2 YYDKDF (reference sequence). V was pared by 1 base and J by 0 bases, with 6 bases between. The CDR3 totals 14 residues.